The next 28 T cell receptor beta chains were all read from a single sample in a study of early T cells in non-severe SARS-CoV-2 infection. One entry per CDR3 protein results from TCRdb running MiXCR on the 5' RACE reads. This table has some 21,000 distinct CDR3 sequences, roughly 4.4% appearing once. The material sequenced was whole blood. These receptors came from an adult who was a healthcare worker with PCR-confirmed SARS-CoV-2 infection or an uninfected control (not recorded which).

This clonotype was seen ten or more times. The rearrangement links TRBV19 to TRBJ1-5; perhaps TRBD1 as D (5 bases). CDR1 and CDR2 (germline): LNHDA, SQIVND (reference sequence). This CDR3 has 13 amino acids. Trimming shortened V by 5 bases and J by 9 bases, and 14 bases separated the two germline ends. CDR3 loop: CASSSGQGRPQHF. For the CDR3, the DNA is TGTGCCAGTAGTTCCGGGCAGGGACGGCCCCAGCATTTT.

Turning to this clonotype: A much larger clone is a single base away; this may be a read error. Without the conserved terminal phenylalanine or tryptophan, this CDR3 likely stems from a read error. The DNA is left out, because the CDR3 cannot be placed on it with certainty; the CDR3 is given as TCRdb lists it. Here the CDR3 reads CATQFRES. V and J are TRBV5-4 and TRBJ1-3. The CDR3 adds up to 8 amino acids, both ends counted. Germline V gene lookup returns CDR1 SGHNT and CDR2 YYREEE (reference sequence).

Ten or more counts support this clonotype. The CDR3 sequence: CASSRREGVSGNTIYF. The DNA for the CDR3 is TGTGCCAGCAGCCGACGCGAGGGGGTCTCTGGAAACACCATATATTTT. The chain carries TRBV7-6 and TRBJ1-3, with D perhaps TRBD1 (6 bases). CDR3 length equals 16 residues. CDR1 SGHVS and CDR2 FNYEAQ come from the germline V gene. V was trimmed by 5 bases and J by 0 bases, leaving 14 bases between them.

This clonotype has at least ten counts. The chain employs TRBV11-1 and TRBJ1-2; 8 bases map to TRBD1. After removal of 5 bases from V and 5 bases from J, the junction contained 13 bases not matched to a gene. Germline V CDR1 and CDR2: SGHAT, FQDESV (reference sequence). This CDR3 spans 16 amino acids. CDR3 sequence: CASSRSGQGGFYGYTF. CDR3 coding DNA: TGTGCCAGCAGCCGCTCCGGACAGGGAGGATTTTATGGCTACACCTTC.

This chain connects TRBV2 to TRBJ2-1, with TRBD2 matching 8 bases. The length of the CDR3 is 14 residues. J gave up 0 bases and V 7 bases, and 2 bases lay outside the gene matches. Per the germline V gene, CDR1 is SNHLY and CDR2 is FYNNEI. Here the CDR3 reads CASTTSGSYNEQFF. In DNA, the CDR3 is TGTGCCAGCACCACTAGCGGCTCCTACAATGAGCAGTTCTTC.

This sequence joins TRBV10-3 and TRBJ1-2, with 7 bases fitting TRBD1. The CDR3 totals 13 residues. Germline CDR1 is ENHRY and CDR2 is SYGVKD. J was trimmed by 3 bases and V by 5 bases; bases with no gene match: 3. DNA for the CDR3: TGTGCCATCAGTCCTACAGGGGACTATGGCTACACCTTC. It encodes CAISPTGDYGYTF.

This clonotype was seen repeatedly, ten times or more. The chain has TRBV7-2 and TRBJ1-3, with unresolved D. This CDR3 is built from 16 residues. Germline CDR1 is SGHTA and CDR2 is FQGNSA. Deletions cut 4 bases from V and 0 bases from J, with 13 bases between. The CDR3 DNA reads TGTGCCAGCAGCTGGGTTGGACTGGACTCTGGAAACACCATATATTTT. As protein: CASSWVGLDSGNTIYF.

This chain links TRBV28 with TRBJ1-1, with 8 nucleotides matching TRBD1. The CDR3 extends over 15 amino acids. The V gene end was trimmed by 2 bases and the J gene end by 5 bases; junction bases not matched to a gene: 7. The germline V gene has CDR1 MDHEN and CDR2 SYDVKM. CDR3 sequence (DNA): TGTGCCAGCAGTTTACAGGGGGCGCTTTGGACTGAAGCTTTCTTT. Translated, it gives CASSLQGALWTEAFF.

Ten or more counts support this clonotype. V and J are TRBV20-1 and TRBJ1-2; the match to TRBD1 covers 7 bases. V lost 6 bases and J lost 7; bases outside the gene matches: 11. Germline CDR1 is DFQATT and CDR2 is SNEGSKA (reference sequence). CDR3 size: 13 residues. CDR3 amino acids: CSAAETGMSGYTF. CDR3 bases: TGCAGTGCCGCGGAGACAGGGATGTCTGGCTACACCTTC.

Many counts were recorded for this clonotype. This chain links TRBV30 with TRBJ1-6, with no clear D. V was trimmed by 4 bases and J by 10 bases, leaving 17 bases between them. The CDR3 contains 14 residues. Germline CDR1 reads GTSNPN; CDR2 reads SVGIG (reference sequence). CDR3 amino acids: CAWNGIVRGSPLHF. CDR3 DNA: TGTGCCTGGAATGGCATAGTCCGAGGGTCACCCCTCCACTTT.

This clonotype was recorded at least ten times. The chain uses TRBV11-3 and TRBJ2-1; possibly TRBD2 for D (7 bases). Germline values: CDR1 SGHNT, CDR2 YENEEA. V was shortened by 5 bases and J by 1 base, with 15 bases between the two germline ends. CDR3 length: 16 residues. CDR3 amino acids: CASSPQGGMSYNEQFF. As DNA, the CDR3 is TGTGCCAGCAGCCCACAGGGAGGGATGTCCTACAATGAGCAGTTCTTC.

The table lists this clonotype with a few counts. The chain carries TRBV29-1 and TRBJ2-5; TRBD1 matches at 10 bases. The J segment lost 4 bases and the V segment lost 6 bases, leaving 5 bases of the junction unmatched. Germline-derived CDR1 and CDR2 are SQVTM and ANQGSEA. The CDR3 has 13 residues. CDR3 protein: CSVDRGRGETQYF. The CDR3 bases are TGCAGCGTCGACAGGGGGCGCGGAGAGACCCAGTACTTC.

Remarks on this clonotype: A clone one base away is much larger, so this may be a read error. CDR3 protein: CASSRDIFSYEQYF. The DNA of the CDR3 is TGTGCCAGCAGCCGGGACATCTTTTCCTACGAGCAGTACTTC. The chain employs TRBV7-9 and TRBJ2-7, with D maybe TRBD1 (6 bases). V was clipped by 5 bases and J by 1 base, with 12 bases between them. CDR3 length: 14 amino acids. CDR1 and CDR2 from the germline V gene are SEHNR and FQNEAQ (reference sequence).

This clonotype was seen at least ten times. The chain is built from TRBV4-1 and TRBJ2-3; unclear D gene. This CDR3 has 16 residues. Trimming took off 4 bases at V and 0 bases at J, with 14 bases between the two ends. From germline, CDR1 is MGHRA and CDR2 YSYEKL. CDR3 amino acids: CASSREASTSTDTQYF. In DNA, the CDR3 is TGCGCCAGCAGCCGCGAGGCCTCCACAAGCACAGATACGCAGTATTTT.

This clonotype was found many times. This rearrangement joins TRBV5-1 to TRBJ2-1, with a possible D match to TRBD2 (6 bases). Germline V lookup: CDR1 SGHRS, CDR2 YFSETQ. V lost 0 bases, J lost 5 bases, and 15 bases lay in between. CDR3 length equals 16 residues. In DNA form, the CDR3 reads TGCGCCAGCAGCTTGGCCACCGCTGCGGGGAACAATGAGCAGTTCTTC. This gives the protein CASSLATAAGNNEQFF.

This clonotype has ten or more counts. CDR3 residues: CASSGNRPYEQYF. CDR3 DNA sequence: TGCGCCAGCAGTGGGAACAGACCCTACGAGCAGTACTTC. The rearrangement joins TRBV23-1 to TRBJ2-7; D is uncertain. TRBV23-1 is noted as an ORF with a role that remains uncertain. CDR3 length equals 13 residues. Between the trimmed V and J ends, which lost 5 bases and 2 bases, there was a span of 10 bases.

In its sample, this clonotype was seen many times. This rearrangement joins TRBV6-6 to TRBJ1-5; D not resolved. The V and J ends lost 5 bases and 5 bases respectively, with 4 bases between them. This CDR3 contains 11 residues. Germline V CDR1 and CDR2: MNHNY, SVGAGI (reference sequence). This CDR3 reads CASSDDQPQHF. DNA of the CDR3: TGTGCCAGCAGTGACGATCAGCCCCAGCATTTT.

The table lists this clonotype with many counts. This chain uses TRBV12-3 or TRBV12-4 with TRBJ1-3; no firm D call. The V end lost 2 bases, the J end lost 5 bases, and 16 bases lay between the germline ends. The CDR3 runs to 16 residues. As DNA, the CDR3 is TGTGCCAGCAGTTTAAATAGGGCTACCGTACGAAACACCATATATTTT. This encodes CASSLNRATVRNTIYF.

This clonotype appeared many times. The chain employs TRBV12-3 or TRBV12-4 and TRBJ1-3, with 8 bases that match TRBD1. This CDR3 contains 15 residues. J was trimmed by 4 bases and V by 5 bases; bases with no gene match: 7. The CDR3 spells CASSPRDRQGNTIYF. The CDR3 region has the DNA TGTGCCAGCAGTCCCCGGGACAGGCAGGGAAACACCATATATTTT.

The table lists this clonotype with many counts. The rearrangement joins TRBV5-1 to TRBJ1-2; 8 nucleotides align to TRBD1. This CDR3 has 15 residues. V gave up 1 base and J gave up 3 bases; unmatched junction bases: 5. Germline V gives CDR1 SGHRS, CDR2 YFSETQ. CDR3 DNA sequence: TGCGCCAGCAGCTTGATACAGGGGGGACACTATGGCTACACCTTC. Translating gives CASSLIQGGHYGYTF.

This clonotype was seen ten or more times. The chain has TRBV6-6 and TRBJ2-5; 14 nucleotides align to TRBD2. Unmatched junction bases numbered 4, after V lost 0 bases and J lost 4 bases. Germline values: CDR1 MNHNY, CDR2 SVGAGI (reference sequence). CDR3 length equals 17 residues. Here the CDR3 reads CASSYSPGTSGRETQYF. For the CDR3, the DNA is TGTGCCAGCAGTTACTCTCCAGGGACTAGCGGGAGAGAGACCCAGTACTTC.

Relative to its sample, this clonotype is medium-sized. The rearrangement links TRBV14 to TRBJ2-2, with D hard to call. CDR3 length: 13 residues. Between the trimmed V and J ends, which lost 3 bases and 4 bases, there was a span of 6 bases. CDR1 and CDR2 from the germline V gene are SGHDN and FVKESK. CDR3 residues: CASSQELTGELFF. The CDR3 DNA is TGTGCCAGCAGCCAGGAACTCACCGGGGAGCTGTTTTTT.

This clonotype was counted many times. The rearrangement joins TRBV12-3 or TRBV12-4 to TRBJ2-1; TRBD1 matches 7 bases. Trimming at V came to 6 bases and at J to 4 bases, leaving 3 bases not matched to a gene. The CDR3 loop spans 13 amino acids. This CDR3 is CASRPGQYNEQFF. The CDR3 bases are TGTGCCAGCAGGCCGGGACAGTACAATGAGCAGTTCTTC.

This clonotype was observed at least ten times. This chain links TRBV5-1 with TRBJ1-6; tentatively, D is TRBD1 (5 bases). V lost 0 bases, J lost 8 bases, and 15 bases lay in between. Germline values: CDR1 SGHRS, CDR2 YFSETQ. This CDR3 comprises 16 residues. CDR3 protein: CASSLAGTALDSPLHF. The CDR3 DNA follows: TGCGCCAGCAGCTTGGCAGGGACCGCATTGGATTCACCCCTCCACTTT.

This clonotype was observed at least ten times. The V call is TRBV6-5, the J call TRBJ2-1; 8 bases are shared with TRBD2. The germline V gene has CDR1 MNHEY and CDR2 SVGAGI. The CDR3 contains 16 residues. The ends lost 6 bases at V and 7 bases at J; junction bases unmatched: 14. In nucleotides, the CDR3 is TGTGCCAGCAGAGAGCGTAGCGGGGCTAGGTTTAATGAGCAGTTCTTC. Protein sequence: CASRERSGARFNEQFF.

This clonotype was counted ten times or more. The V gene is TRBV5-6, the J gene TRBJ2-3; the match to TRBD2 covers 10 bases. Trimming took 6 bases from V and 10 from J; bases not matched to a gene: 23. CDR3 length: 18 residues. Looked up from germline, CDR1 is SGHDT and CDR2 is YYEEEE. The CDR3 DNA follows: TGTGCCAGCAACACCCAGGGGGGTTGGGCTAGCGGGAGAGCCTCGCAGTATTTT. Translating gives CASNTQGGWASGRASQYF.

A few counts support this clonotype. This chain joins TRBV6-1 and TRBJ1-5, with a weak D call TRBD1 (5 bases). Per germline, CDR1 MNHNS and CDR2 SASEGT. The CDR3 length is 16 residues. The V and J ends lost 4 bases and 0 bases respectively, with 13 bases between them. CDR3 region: CASSVGGSDSNQPQHF. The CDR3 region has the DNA TGTGCCAGCAGTGTCGGGGGGTCGGATAGCAATCAGCCCCAGCATTTT.

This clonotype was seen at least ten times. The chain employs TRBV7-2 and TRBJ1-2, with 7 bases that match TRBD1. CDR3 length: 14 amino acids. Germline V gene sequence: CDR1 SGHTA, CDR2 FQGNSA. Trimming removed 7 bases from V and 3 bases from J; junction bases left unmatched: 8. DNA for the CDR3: TGTGCCAGCAACCGACAGGGAGGTGACTATGGCTACACCTTC. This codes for CASNRQGGDYGYTF.